This T cell receptor beta chain originates from a study of blood T cell repertoires in COVID-19. Study as a whole: Italy, Spain and the United States were the sources of the convalescent and acute COVID-19 samples. PBMCs, B-cell-depleted T cells, or T cells provided the cDNA or gDNA that made up the material.

There are 14 residues in the CDR3. The germline V gene encodes CDR1 LNHDA and CDR2 SQIVND (reference sequence). Losses at the gene ends were 7 bases for V and 2 bases for J; bases not matched to a gene: 5. Seattle patients were enrolled during active infection and followed longitudinally. Authors' methods: Quantification of nucleated cells was approximated via reference gene primer amplification. Libraries were prepared by immunoSEQ multiplex PCR; TCRdb keeps only in-frame clonotypes and omits some of them. That table supplies the V and J calls and clone size; D and trimming were determined from the DNA. The table has some 70,000 clones, 88% seen once.

The sequenced sample was peripheral blood. The clonotype comes from a woman aged 55-70 years with COVID-19, enrolled during active disease. The chain uses TRBV19 and TRBJ2-1, with 7 bases that match TRBD1. In nucleotides, the CDR3 is TGTGCCAGTACCGCAGGGGGAGCCTACAATGAGCAGTTCTTC. Translating it yields CASTAGGAYNEQFF.